This paragraph reports one TCR beta chain. No antigen is known for it. At one boundary the junction diverges from the germline segment, which might be a read error. The data were taken from a study of cytomegalovirus exposure and HLA in healthy donors. General study results and limits: Common viral pathogens seemed to be connected with several of the most significant clusters, according to a later analysis. A classifier reportedly called cytomegalovirus status with high sensitivity and specificity. As a later analysis showed, a missense DCLRE1C variant was linked to trimming of TCR beta V- and J-genes.

Germline CDR1 is SEHNR and CDR2 is FQNEAQ (reference sequence). The CDR3 sequence is 14 residues long. At collection, donors were nominally healthy, but unrecorded immune exposures were probable. PCR primers comprised 60 Vbeta and 13 Jbeta primers. TCRdb keeps only in-frame clones here, not all; method: immunoSEQ multiplex PCR. The table records about 130,000 clones, 75% to 90% of them present only once. This TCR derives from a woman in her 40s in good health and CMV-seronegative. The rearrangement uses TRBV7-9 and TRBJ1-1; tentatively, D is TRBD1 (6 bases). Sequenced sample: PBMCs. CDR3 DNA: TGTTCCAGCAGCGACCGAGGGGGGAACACTGAAGCTTTCTTT. Translating gives CSSSDRGGNTEAFF.